A single sample gave rise to the 28 T cell receptor beta chains below, sequenced in a study of human CD4 T cells and Enterobacteriaceae. Memory CD4+ T cells were sorted as all CD4+ cells except CD45RA+CCR7+CD95- naive cells, over 95% pure. Produced via immunoSEQ multiplex PCR; TCRdb's table is partial and in-frame only. Of roughly 28,000 clones in the sample, more than 80% were seen once. The sample consisted of memory CD4+ T cells from blood. Receptors originate from a human donor in good health.

This clone has just one count. V is TRBV6-5 and J is TRBJ1-1; TRBD1 is a possible D gene (6 bases). The CDR3 runs to 15 residues. Trimming took off 2 bases at V and 4 bases at J, with 14 bases between the two ends. Germline assignment: CDR1 MNHEY and CDR2 SVGAGI. In DNA form, the CDR3 reads TGTGCCAGCAGTTACCCAGGGGTAGGTGGCACTGAAGCTTTCTTT. Protein product: CASSYPGVGGTEAFF.

This clone has just a few counts. A junction end diverges from the germline sequence, so it may reflect a read error. The genes are TRBV7-8 and TRBJ2-2; 10 nucleotides match TRBD1. The CDR3 spans 15 residues. Germline V gives CDR1 SGHVS, CDR2 FQNEAQ. The CDR3 nucleotides are TGTGCCAGCAGATTAGACAGGGGGCTAGGCGGGGAGCTGTTTTTT. This encodes CASRLDRGLGGELFF.

The chain couples TRBV19 to TRBJ1-3, with D unresolved. The CDR3 totals 16 residues. CDR1 and CDR2 (germline): LNHDA, SQIVND (reference sequence). The V and J ends lost 1 base and 0 bases respectively, with 10 bases between them. CDR3 coding DNA: TGTGCCAGTAGTATAGGGAGAGGCTACTCTGGAAACACCATATATTTT. This translates into CASSIGRGYSGNTIYF. Using reference TRBV19 and TRBJ1-3 for the parts outside the CDR3, the full variable domain is DGGITQSPKYLFRKEGQNVTLSCEQNLNHDAMYWYRQDPGQGLRLIYYSQIVNDFQKGDIAEGYSVSREKKESFPLTVTSAQKNPTAFYLCASSIGRGYSGNTIYFGEGSWLTVV.

V usage is TRBV5-1 and J usage is TRBJ1-1, with TRBD1 matching over 11 bases. From germline, CDR1 is SGHRS and CDR2 YFSETQ. The CDR3 runs 14 residues. With 4 bases clipped from V and 4 bases from J, the junction kept 3 bases outside the gene matches. DNA for the CDR3: TGCGCCAGCAGCGGCGGGACAGGGGGCACTGAAGCTTTCTTT. Translation gives CASSGGTGGTEAFF. Variable domain in full (rest from reference TRBV5-1 and TRBJ1-1): KAGVTQTPRYLIKTRGQQVTLSCSPISGHRSVSWYQQTPGQGLQFLFEYFSETQRNKGNFPGRFSGRQFSNSRSEMNVSTLELGDSALYLCASSGGTGGTEAFFGQGTRLTVV.

This sequence joins TRBV5-1 and TRBJ1-1; 7 nucleotides match TRBD1. The germline CDR1 and CDR2 sequences are SGHRS and YFSETQ. J gave up 3 bases and V 2 bases, and 4 bases lay outside the gene matches. The CDR3 has 14 residues. CDR3 DNA: TGCGCCAGCAGCTTAGGGACAGCGGACACTGAAGCTTTCTTT. It specifies CASSLGTADTEAFF.

The chain carries TRBV7-6 and TRBJ1-5; D unresolved. The CDR3 is 12 residues long. Germline V lookup: CDR1 SGHVS, CDR2 FNYEAQ. Trimming stripped 2 bases from V and 1 base from J, with 0 bases between. The CDR3 DNA is TGTGCCAGCAGCTTAAGCAATCAGCCCCAGCATTTT. Its translation is CASSLSNQPQHF.

The chain has TRBV27 and TRBJ2-6; 7 nucleotides align to TRBD1. Germline-derived CDR1 and CDR2 are MNHEY and SMNVEV (reference sequence). CDR3 length: 17 residues. The trim removed 4 bases at V and 0 bases at J, leaving 6 bases unmatched. CDR3 amino acids: CASSYSTGASGANVLTF. The CDR3 nucleotides read TGTGCCAGCAGTTACTCCACAGGGGCCTCTGGGGCCAACGTCCTGACTTTC.

The rearrangement uses TRBV6-1 and TRBJ2-1; TRBD1 or TRBD2 may be the D gene (6 bases each). The CDR3 runs to 14 residues. V was clipped by 3 bases and J by 7 bases, with 13 bases between them. CDR1 MNHNS and CDR2 SASEGT come from the germline V gene. CDR3 region: CASSELRGANEQFF. The CDR3 nucleotides read TGTGCCAGCAGTGAGTTGAGGGGGGCGAATGAGCAGTTCTTC.

The chain links TRBV27 to TRBJ1-2; D might be TRBD1 (5 bases). The CDR3 consists of 13 residues. From germline, CDR1 is MNHEY and CDR2 SMNVEV (reference sequence). V dropped 4 bases and J dropped 7 bases, with 13 bases sitting between them. CDR3 region: CASSSNQGFGYTF. The CDR3 DNA follows: TGTGCCAGCAGTTCAAACCAGGGTTTTGGCTACACCTTC.

This sequence joins TRBV5-1 and TRBJ2-2, with 11 bases aligning to TRBD1. The germline V gene has CDR1 SGHRS and CDR2 YFSETQ. V lost 5 bases to trimming and J lost 3 bases; unmatched junction nucleotides: 6. The CDR3 has 16 amino acids. The CDR3 spells CASRRTGQGDTGELFF. In nucleotides, the CDR3 is TGCGCCAGCAGACGAACGGGACAGGGGGACACCGGGGAGCTGTTTTTT.

V usage is TRBV10-3 and J usage is TRBJ1-2; D is undetermined. The CDR3 contains 15 residues. Trimming stripped 0 bases from V and 1 base from J, with 9 bases between. From germline, CDR1 is ENHRY and CDR2 SYGVKD. CDR3 DNA: TGTGCCATCAGTGAGTCGAGGGAGTTTAACTATGGCTACACCTTC. The encoded protein is CAISESREFNYGYTF.

This clone has a single count. The chain uses TRBV6-5 and TRBJ2-3; perhaps TRBD2 as D (6 bases). In germline, CDR1 is MNHEY, CDR2 SVGAGI. This CDR3 contains 14 residues. V gave up 6 bases and J gave up 4 bases, with 14 bases separating them. CDR3 sequence (DNA): TGTGCCAGCAGGAGGGACTTAGCAGCAGATACGCAGTATTTT. Its translation: CASRRDLAADTQYF.

The chain recombines TRBV6-5 with TRBJ2-7; 7 bases map to TRBD2. Looked up from germline, CDR1 is MNHEY and CDR2 is SVGAGI. J gave up 7 bases and V 5 bases, and 14 bases lay outside the gene matches. The CDR3 is made up of 15 amino acids. For the CDR3, the DNA is TGTGCCAGCAGTGGACCTAGCGGATACGGGGGGGAGCAGTACTTC. This sequence encodes CASSGPSGYGGEQYF.

This clone turned up a few times. The V call is TRBV6-6, the J call TRBJ2-1; 9 bases align to TRBD1. The V gene's germline CDR1 is MNHNY and CDR2 SVGAGI (reference sequence). The length of the CDR3 is 13 residues. V lost 6 bases to trimming and J lost 6 bases; unmatched junction nucleotides: 3. In DNA, the CDR3 is TGTGCCAGCAGGACAGGGGGGGGCAATGAGCAGTTCTTC. Protein: CASRTGGGNEQFF.

The chain couples TRBV7-2 to TRBJ2-1; D is possibly TRBD1 (5 bases). V lost 5 bases to trimming and J lost 0 bases, with 8 bases between them. CDR1 and CDR2 from the germline V gene are SGHTA and FQGNSA. This CDR3 is built from 14 residues. The CDR3 protein is CASSPDSSYNEQFF. CDR3 DNA sequence: TGTGCCAGCAGCCCTGACAGCTCCTACAATGAGCAGTTCTTC. The full variable domain, in which reference TRBV7-2 and TRBJ2-1 provide the parts outside the CDR3, is GAGVSQSPSNKVTEKGKDVELRCDPISGHTALYWYRQSLGQGLEFLIYFQGNSAPDKSGLPSDRFSAERTGGSVSTLTIQRTQQEDSAVYLCASSPDSSYNEQFFGPGTRLTVL.

The CDR3: CASTKNTEAFF. CDR3 nucleotide sequence: TGTGCCAGCACCAAGAACACTGAAGCTTTCTTT. The rearrangement uses TRBV5-4 and TRBJ1-1, with unresolved D. Germline V gene lookup returns CDR1 SGHNT and CDR2 YYREEE (reference sequence). Trimming took off 6 bases at V and 1 base at J, with 4 bases between the two ends. This CDR3 has 11 residues.

The chain recombines TRBV28 with TRBJ1-3; possibly TRBD1 for D (6 bases). V lost 7 bases and J lost 6, with 16 bases in between. The germline CDR1 and CDR2 sequences are MDHEN and SYDVKM. This CDR3 has 14 residues. In nucleotides, the CDR3 is TGTGCCAGCATTGACGGGACATCTAAAAACACCATATATTTT. It yields the protein CASIDGTSKNTIYF. Full variable domain (remainder filled in from reference TRBV28 and TRBJ1-3): DVKVTQSSRYLVKRTGEKVFLECVQDMDHENMFWYRQDPGLGLRLIYFSYDVKMKEKGDIPEGYSVSREKKERFSLILESASTNQTSMYLCASIDGTSKNTIYFGEGSWLTVV.

This rearrangement joins TRBV18 to TRBJ2-1; tentative D call: TRBD1 (7 bases). Germline V gene lookup returns CDR1 KGHSH and CDR2 LQKENI. Trimming shortened V by 0 bases and J by 9 bases, and 18 bases separated the two germline ends. CDR3 length equals 16 residues. DNA of the CDR3: TGTGCCAGCTCACCACCGAACAGGGGAGAAGCGGGTGAGCAGTTCTTC. It specifies CASSPPNRGEAGEQFF.

J is TRBJ2-7 and V is TRBV19; 10 bases line up with TRBD1. V shed 4 bases and J 3 bases; nucleotides not matched to a gene: 6. The CDR3 covers 15 residues. Germline V gene lookup returns CDR1 LNHDA and CDR2 SQIVND (reference sequence). The CDR3 region is CASSRRTGGLYEQYF. The CDR3 nucleotides are TGTGCCAGTAGTAGGAGGACAGGGGGGCTCTACGAGCAGTACTTC.

The rearrangement uses TRBV7-4 and TRBJ1-1; D ambiguous. Looked up from germline, CDR1 is SGHVT and CDR2 is SQSDAQ. V lost 8 bases, J lost 2 bases, and 18 bases lay in between. The CDR3 spans 15 residues. The CDR3 spells CASLRQEGTNTEAFF. The CDR3 coding sequence is TGTGCCAGCCTTAGGCAAGAGGGAACAAACACTGAAGCTTTCTTT. The full variable domain, completed using reference TRBV7-4 and TRBJ1-1, is GAGVSQSPRYKVAKRGRDVALRCDSISGHVTLYWYRQTLGQGSEVLTYSQSDAQRDKSGRPSGRFSAERPERSVSTLKIQRTEQGDSAVYLCASLRQEGTNTEAFFGQGTRLTVV.

The J gene is TRBJ1-6, the V gene TRBV9, with TRBD1 as a possible D gene (6 bases). CDR1 is SGDLS, CDR2 YYNGEE, per germline. The CDR3 spans 15 residues. Trimming took 7 bases from V and 5 from J, leaving 16 bases between them. CDR3 nucleotide sequence: TGTGCCAGCCGGGCGGGGGCGCGAAATAATTCACCCCTCCACTTT. It encodes CASRAGARNNSPLHF.

The V gene is TRBV28, the J gene TRBJ1-5; no reliable D call. CDR1 and CDR2 (germline): MDHEN, SYDVKM. There are 15 residues in the CDR3. Trimming shortened V by 5 bases and J by 5 bases, and 16 bases separated the two germline ends. The CDR3 here is CASSPGRQGYQPQHF. In DNA form, the CDR3 reads TGTGCCAGCAGTCCCGGACGCCAAGGGTATCAGCCCCAGCATTTT. The whole variable domain, remainder taken from reference TRBV28 and TRBJ1-5, is DVKVTQSSRYLVKRTGEKVFLECVQDMDHENMFWYRQDPGLGLRLIYFSYDVKMKEKGDIPEGYSVSREKKERFSLILESASTNQTSMYLCASSPGRQGYQPQHFGDGTRLSIL.

CDR3: CASSVGFQRDTEAFF. The CDR3 DNA is TGTGCCAGCAGTGTGGGTTTCCAACGGGACACTGAAGCTTTCTTT. The chain has TRBV6-4 and TRBJ1-1; no firm D call. This CDR3 is built from 15 residues. Germline V CDR1 and CDR2: MRHNA, SNTAGT. The germline V and J ends were trimmed by 4 bases and 3 bases, with 15 bases remaining between them.

J is TRBJ1-4 and V is TRBV5-1, with TRBD1 as a possible D gene (5 bases). The germline gives CDR1 SGHRS, CDR2 YFSETQ. This CDR3 is 22 amino acids long. Between the trimmed V and J ends, which lost 0 bases and 0 bases, there was a span of 27 bases. The CDR3 DNA sequence: TGCGCCAGCAGCTTGGGCCTCTTTAAAGGCAGGAGGGGACCCACAACTAATGAAAAACTGTTTTTT. Translated, it gives CASSLGLFKGRRGPTTNEKLFF. Full variable domain (missing parts from reference TRBV5-1 and TRBJ1-4): KAGVTQTPRYLIKTRGQQVTLSCSPISGHRSVSWYQQTPGQGLQFLFEYFSETQRNKGNFPGRFSGRQFSNSRSEMNVSTLELGDSALYLCASSLGLFKGRRGPTTNEKLFFGSGTQLSVL.

Only a few counts were recorded for this clone. The rearrangement uses TRBV6-1 and TRBJ2-7; D might be TRBD2 (6 bases). Trimming shortened V by 7 bases and J by 2 bases, and 9 bases separated the two germline ends. Germline V gene lookup returns CDR1 MNHNS and CDR2 SASEGT. The CDR3 extends over 12 amino acids. The CDR3 loop is CASKRATYEQYF. The CDR3 DNA sequence: TGTGCCAGCAAGCGGGCCACCTACGAGCAGTACTTC.

This chain joins TRBV28 and TRBJ2-7, with a possible D match to TRBD1 (6 bases). Germline V CDR1 and CDR2: MDHEN, SYDVKM. With 6 bases removed from V and 3 bases from J, the gap between germline ends came to 18 bases. The CDR3 runs 15 residues. In nucleotides, the CDR3 is TGTGCCAGCAGCGTGACCGGGACAAACTTCTACGAGCAGTACTTC. This sequence encodes CASSVTGTNFYEQYF.

The chain combines TRBV6-4 with TRBJ2-5, with D possibly being TRBD1 (5 bases). Germline CDR1 reads MRHNA; CDR2 reads SNTAGT. V dropped 7 bases and J dropped 5 bases, with 14 bases sitting between them. The CDR3 extends over 13 amino acids. The CDR3 spells CASKGVYNETQYF. The CDR3 DNA is TGTGCCAGCAAAGGGGTGTACAATGAGACCCAGTACTTC.

The chain joins TRBV27 to TRBJ2-4, with D possibly being TRBD2 (6 bases). Germline V gives CDR1 MNHEY, CDR2 SMNVEV (reference sequence). The V end was cut by 2 bases, the J end by 0 bases, with 11 bases between. The CDR3 runs 16 residues. DNA for the CDR3: TGTGCCAGCAGTTTACTGGGGGGTCTAGCCAAAAACATTCAGTACTTC. This gives the protein CASSLLGGLAKNIQYF.